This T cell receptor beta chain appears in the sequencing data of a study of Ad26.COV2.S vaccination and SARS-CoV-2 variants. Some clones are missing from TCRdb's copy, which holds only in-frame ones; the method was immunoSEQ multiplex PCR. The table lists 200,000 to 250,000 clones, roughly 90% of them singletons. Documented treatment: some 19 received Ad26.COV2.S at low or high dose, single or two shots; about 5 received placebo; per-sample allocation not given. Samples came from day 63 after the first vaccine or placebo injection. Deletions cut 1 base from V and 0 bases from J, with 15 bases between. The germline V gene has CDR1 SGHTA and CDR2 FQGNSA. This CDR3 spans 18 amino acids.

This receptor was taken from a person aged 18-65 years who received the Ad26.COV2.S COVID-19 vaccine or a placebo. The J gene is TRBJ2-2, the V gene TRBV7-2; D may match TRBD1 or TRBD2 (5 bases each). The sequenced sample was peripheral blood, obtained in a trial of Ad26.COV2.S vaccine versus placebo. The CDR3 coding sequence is TGTGCCAGCAGCTTAGGGGGGTGGTGGGGCACGAACACCGGGGAGCTGTTTTTT. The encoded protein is CASSLGGWWGTNTGELFF. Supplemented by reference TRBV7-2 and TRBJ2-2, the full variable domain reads GAGVSQSPSNKVTEKGKDVELRCDPISGHTALYWYRQSLGQGLEFLIYFQGNSAPDKSGLPSDRFSAERTGGSVSTLTIQRTQQEDSAVYLCASSLGGWWGTNTGELFFGEGSRLTVL.